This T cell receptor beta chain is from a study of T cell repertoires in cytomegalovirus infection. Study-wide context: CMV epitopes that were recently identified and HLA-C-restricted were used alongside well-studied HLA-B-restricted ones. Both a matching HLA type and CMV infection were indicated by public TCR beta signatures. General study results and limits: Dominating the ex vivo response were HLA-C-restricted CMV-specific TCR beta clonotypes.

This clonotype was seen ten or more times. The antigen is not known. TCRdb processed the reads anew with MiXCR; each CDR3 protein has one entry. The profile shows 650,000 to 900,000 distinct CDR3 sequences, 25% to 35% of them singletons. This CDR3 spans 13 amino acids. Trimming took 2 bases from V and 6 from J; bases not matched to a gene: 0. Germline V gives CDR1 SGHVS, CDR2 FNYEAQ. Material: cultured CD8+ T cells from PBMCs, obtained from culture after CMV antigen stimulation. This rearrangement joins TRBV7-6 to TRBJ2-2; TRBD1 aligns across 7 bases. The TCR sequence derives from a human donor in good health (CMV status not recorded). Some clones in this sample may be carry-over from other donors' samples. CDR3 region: CASSLQGAGELFF. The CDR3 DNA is TGTGCCAGCAGCTTACAGGGGGCCGGGGAGCTGTTTTTT.